This TCR beta chain was retrieved from a study of CD8 T cells in Susac syndrome. As for the study in general: Active disease was present in more than five of the sequenced Susac syndrome patients, and remission in about eight.

Germline loops: CDR1 SNHLY, CDR2 FYNNEI. With 4 bases clipped from V and 2 bases from J, the junction kept 4 bases outside the gene matches. This CDR3 spans 15 amino acids. About 0.5 to 1 ug RNA was reverse transcribed with random hexamers. The amplification used immunoSEQ multiplex PCR on TCR beta CDR3; it spanned 54 Vbeta and 13 Jbeta. A single record per CDR3 protein comes from TCRdb applying MiXCR to the immunoSEQ multiplex PCR reads. The sample has 110,000 to 150,000 distinct CDR3 sequences; under 97% are singletons. From blood CD8+ and CD4+ T cells, the TCR beta chain was sequenced. TEMRA cells were FACS-enriched, unlike CD8+ and CD4+ T cells, which were negatively isolated.

What was sequenced was CD4+ T cells from PBMCs. J is TRBJ2-3 and V is TRBV2; 9 nucleotides line up with TRBD2. The sequence was obtained from a human donor with Susac syndrome. In nucleotides, the CDR3 is TGTGCCAGCAGTGGACTAGCGGTAGCCACAGATACGCAGTATTTT. Encoded protein: CASSGLAVATDTQYF.